This passage covers 18 T cell receptor beta chains from one sample sequenced in a study of T cells in localized non-small cell lung cancer. The assay was immunoSEQ multiplex PCR, and TCRdb's table has in-frame clones only and misses some. Of under 12,000 clones in the sample, roughly four fifths were seen once. Sample: peripheral blood mononuclear cells, taken before any cancer treatment. The source of these receptors is a female donor of 60 years or more with stage II lung adenocarcinoma.

The chain couples TRBV4-1 to TRBJ2-5; 9 bases line up with TRBD1. Germline V CDR1 and CDR2: MGHRA, YSYEKL. Losses at the gene ends were 1 base for V and 3 bases for J; bases not matched to a gene: 9. The CDR3 has 17 amino acids. The CDR3 reads CASSQASWGQGEETQYF. The CDR3 region has the DNA TGCGCCAGCAGCCAAGCCTCCTGGGGACAGGGTGAAGAGACCCAGTACTTC.

This clone appeared once. The V call is TRBV7-2, the J call TRBJ2-2; possibly TRBD2 for D (5 bases). The germline gives CDR1 SGHTA, CDR2 FQGNSA. There are 14 residues in the CDR3. With 6 bases removed from V and 4 bases from J, the gap between germline ends came to 12 bases. The CDR3 is CASRMGGSTGELFF. CDR3 DNA: TGTGCCAGCAGGATGGGTGGGAGCACCGGGGAGCTGTTTTTT.

In DNA form, the CDR3 reads TGTGCCAGCAGTTTAGAGGTAGGGCTCGGAGGCTACACCTTC. This codes for CASSLEVGLGGYTF. The V gene is TRBV28, the J gene TRBJ1-2; D gene unclear. The germline V gene has CDR1 MDHEN and CDR2 SYDVKM. Trimming pared 2 bases from V and 8 bases from J, leaving 15 bases between. The CDR3 has 14 amino acids.

The chain has TRBV7-9 and TRBJ2-5; D may be TRBD1 (6 bases). V was shortened by 5 bases and J by 7 bases, with 17 bases between the two germline ends. Germline-derived CDR1 and CDR2 are SEHNR and FQNEAQ (reference sequence). The CDR3 contains 14 residues. The CDR3 loop is CASSPGTRTGTQYF. The CDR3 DNA is TGTGCCAGCAGCCCCGGGACACGGACGGGGACCCAGTACTTC. The full variable domain, its missing parts supplied by reference TRBV7-9 and TRBJ2-5, is DTGVSQNPRHKITKRGQNVTFRCDPISEHNRLYWYRQTLGQGPEFLTYFQNEAQLEKSRLLSDRFSAERPKGSFSTLEIQRTEQGDSAMYLCASSPGTRTGTQYFGPGTRLLVL.

This chain links TRBV20-1 with TRBJ1-2; D uncertain. The CDR3 is made up of 10 amino acids. V was trimmed by 5 bases and J by 2 bases, leaving 3 bases between them. CDR1 is DFQATT, CDR2 SNEGSKA, per germline (reference sequence). The CDR3 bases are TGCAGTGCTGAGAACTATGGCTACACCTTC. It translates to CSAENYGYTF.

The chain couples TRBV28 to TRBJ1-4; a weak D match, TRBD1 (6 bases). The germline gives CDR1 MDHEN, CDR2 SYDVKM. The CDR3 loop spans 14 amino acids. Trimming pared 8 bases from V and 7 bases from J, leaving 17 bases between. CDR3: CASFPGGRGEKLFF. The CDR3 DNA sequence: TGTGCCAGCTTCCCGGGGGGCCGGGGTGAAAAACTGTTTTTT.

This rearrangement joins TRBV7-9 to TRBJ1-2, with a possible D match to TRBD1 (6 bases). CDR1 and CDR2 from the germline V gene are SEHNR and FQNEAQ (reference sequence). The CDR3 totals 14 residues. Trimming pared 5 bases from V and 5 bases from J, leaving 15 bases between. CDR3 coding DNA: TGTGCCAGCAGCCGAGGACAGACAGAATATGGCTACACCTTC. Amino acid sequence: CASSRGQTEYGYTF.

The rearrangement links TRBV7-3 to TRBJ1-2, with 8 bases lining up with TRBD1. V lost 3 bases, J lost 7 bases, and 13 bases stayed unmatched. The V gene's germline CDR1 is SGHTA and CDR2 FQGTGA. The CDR3 contains 16 residues. The CDR3 spells CASSFPGGAGWSGYTF. CDR3 DNA sequence: TGTGCCAGCAGCTTCCCAGGGGGCGCGGGTTGGAGTGGCTACACCTTC.

The chain couples TRBV4-1 to TRBJ2-5, with 11 bases lining up with TRBD2. CDR3 length equals 17 residues. V was pared by 0 bases and J by 5 bases, with 8 bases of the junction left unmatched. The germline V gene has CDR1 MGHRA and CDR2 YSYEKL. CDR3 bases: TGCGCCAGCAGCCAAGATCTACTAGCGGGAGTTAGGGAGACCCAGTACTTC. Translated: CASSQDLLAGVRETQYF.

The genes are TRBV7-2 and TRBJ1-3; 7 positions match TRBD1. Germline trimming cut 4 bases from V and 0 bases from J; bases unmatched to any gene: 0. CDR1 SGHTA and CDR2 FQGNSA come from the germline V gene. The CDR3 is made up of 14 amino acids. This chain's CDR3 is CASSWDSSGNTIYF. The CDR3 DNA sequence: TGTGCCAGCAGCTGGGACAGCTCTGGAAACACCATATATTTT.

The chain combines TRBV11-2 with TRBJ1-1; 8 positions match TRBD1. CDR1 and CDR2 (germline): SGHAT, FQNNGV. J gave up 3 bases and V 5 bases, and 5 bases lay outside the gene matches. The CDR3 length is 14 residues. CDR3: CASSVTGGYTEAFF. The CDR3, as DNA: TGTGCCAGCAGCGTTACAGGGGGATACACTGAAGCTTTCTTT.

This clone is medium-sized. This sequence joins TRBV5-1 and TRBJ2-7; TRBD2 matches at 8 bases. CDR3 size: 14 residues. Germline V gives CDR1 SGHRS, CDR2 YFSETQ. With 4 bases clipped from V and 2 bases from J, the junction kept 5 bases outside the gene matches. The CDR3 DNA reads as TGCGCCAGCAGCCGTGGGACTAGTACCTACGAGCAGTACTTC. Protein product: CASSRGTSTYEQYF. The full variable domain, with the rest looked up from reference TRBV5-1 and TRBJ2-7, is KAGVTQTPRYLIKTRGQQVTLSCSPISGHRSVSWYQQTPGQGLQFLFEYFSETQRNKGNFPGRFSGRQFSNSRSEMNVSTLELGDSALYLCASSRGTSTYEQYFGPGTRLTVT.

The chain joins TRBV28 to TRBJ1-1; 10 bases agree with TRBD1. Germline V gene data show CDR1 as MDHEN and CDR2 as SYDVKM. The V and J ends lost 2 bases and 9 bases, in that order; junction bases with no gene match: 9. This CDR3 spans 15 amino acids. Here the CDR3 reads CASSLPPGTGVKAFF. DNA of the CDR3: TGTGCCAGCAGTTTACCCCCCGGGACAGGGGTAAAAGCTTTCTTT.

The V gene is TRBV28, the J gene TRBJ1-5, with D uncertain. The CDR3 has 14 amino acids. V dropped 3 bases and J dropped 7 bases, with 13 bases sitting between them. The V gene's germline CDR1 is MDHEN and CDR2 SYDVKM. DNA of the CDR3: TGTGCCAGCAGTTTGGGTAGAGGCGACCAGCCCCAGCATTTT. Its translation is CASSLGRGDQPQHF. Full variable domain (rest looked up from reference TRBV28 and TRBJ1-5): DVKVTQSSRYLVKRTGEKVFLECVQDMDHENMFWYRQDPGLGLRLIYFSYDVKMKEKGDIPEGYSVSREKKERFSLILESASTNQTSMYLCASSLGRGDQPQHFGDGTRLSIL.

J is TRBJ2-3 and V is TRBV4-2; TRBD2 might be the D (7 bases). CDR1 and CDR2 from the germline V gene are LGHNA and YNFKEQ. The CDR3 extends over 14 amino acids. V was pared by 5 bases and J by 4 bases, with 13 bases between. CDR3 nucleotide sequence: TGTGCCAGCAGCGGGGGGGCTAATTCAGATACGCAGTATTTT. Translated, it gives CASSGGANSDTQYF.

This clone was observed a handful of times. The CDR3 sequence: CASSLDKTGGGTDTQYF. CDR3 coding DNA: TGTGCCAGCAGCTTAGACAAGACAGGGGGCGGGACAGATACGCAGTATTTT. The chain employs TRBV11-2 and TRBJ2-3; 10 nucleotides match TRBD1. After removal of 0 bases from V and 3 bases from J, the junction contained 6 bases not matched to a gene. Per the germline V gene, CDR1 is SGHAT and CDR2 is FQNNGV. The CDR3 has 17 amino acids.

This clone was seen just once. The chain joins TRBV10-2 to TRBJ1-5, with 7 nucleotides matching TRBD1. The CDR3 totals 15 residues. J was trimmed by 5 bases and V by 6 bases; bases with no gene match: 10. Germline V gene lookup returns CDR1 WSHSY and CDR2 SAAADI. This chain's CDR3 is CASRSGQIQDQPQHF. CDR3 nucleotide sequence: TGCGCCAGCAGATCGGGACAGATACAAGATCAGCCCCAGCATTTT.

The chain joins TRBV19 to TRBJ1-1, with 7 bases matching TRBD1. CDR1 is LNHDA and CDR2 is SQIVND in the germline V gene (reference sequence). The CDR3 is 13 amino acids. Trimming at V came to 7 bases and at J to 5 bases, leaving 7 bases not matched to a gene. The CDR3 region has the DNA TGTGCCAGTAATACCGGGACAGAAACTGAAGCTTTCTTT. Its protein product is CASNTGTETEAFF. The full variable domain, its missing parts supplied by reference TRBV19 and TRBJ1-1, is DGGITQSPKYLFRKEGQNVTLSCEQNLNHDAMYWYRQDPGQGLRLIYYSQIVNDFQKGDIAEGYSVSREKKESFPLTVTSAQKNPTAFYLCASNTGTETEAFFGQGTRLTVV.